Listed below are T cell receptor beta chains from one sample, sequenced in a study of long-term antiretroviral therapy in people with HIV. Assay: immunoSEQ multiplex PCR; the TCRdb copy retains only in-frame clones and omits some. The table lists 14,000 or so clones, around 83% of them singletons, with 15% to 20% in the top ten. Sequencing used unsorted PBMCs, obtained just before starting antiretroviral therapy. These receptors were collected from a man aged 35 to 55 with HIV. Both conserved end residues are part of each CDR3. D genes are given only for firm matches. Only some rows state a clone size, as once, few, many or a class for expanded clones.

d_call j_call v_call clone_size cdr3_aa cdr3_nt
NA TRBJ2-1 TRBV5-4 NA CASSFSWNNEQFF TGTGCCAGCAGCTTTTCCTGGAACAATGAGCAGTTCTTC
NA TRBJ1-1 TRBV6-1 NA CASSEALGTEAFF TGTGCCAGCAGTGAAGCCCTAGGCACTGAAGCTTTCTTT
NA TRBJ1-5 TRBV19 NA CASSIIGGRGQPQHF TGTGCCAGTAGTATAATCGGGGGGCGCGGTCAGCCCCAGCATTTT
TRBD2 TRBJ2-1 TRBV4-1 NA CASSQVAGGRYEQFF TGCGCCAGCAGCCAAGTGGCGGGGGGGAGGTATGAGCAGTTCTTC
NA TRBJ1-1 TRBV2 few CASRGVYTEAFF TGTGCCAGCAGGGGGGTATACACTGAAGCTTTCTTT
TRBD2 TRBJ2-2 TRBV6-5 NA CASSYSWGGTGELFF TGTGCCAGCAGTTACTCTTGGGGGGGGACCGGGGAGCTGTTTTTT
NA TRBJ1-5 TRBV6-5 once CASSSPGTYSNQPQHF TGTGCCAGCAGTTCACCCGGGACCTATAGCAATCAGCCCCAGCATTTT
NA TRBJ1-3 TRBV5-1 once CASSTEPQSSGNTIYF TGCGCCAGCAGCACGGAGCCCCAGAGCTCTGGAAACACCATATATTTT
NA TRBJ2-1 TRBV5-8 NA CASSLEMSGSWGLNEQFF TGTGCCAGCAGCTTGGAAATGTCCGGGAGTTGGGGACTTAATGAGCAGTTCTTC
NA TRBJ1-2 TRBV10-3 NA CAISESYRGIGDYGYTF TGTGCCATCAGTGAGTCCTACCGGGGAATTGGGGACTATGGCTACACCTTC
NA TRBJ2-1 TRBV19 NA CASSIRFADNEQFF TGTGCCAGTAGTATACGGTTCGCCGACAATGAGCAGTTCTTC
NA TRBJ2-6 TRBV10-3 NA CATVGGRGANVLTF TGTGCCACCGTGGGGGGACGTGGGGCCAACGTCCTGACTTTC
TRBD2 TRBJ2-1 TRBV15 NA CATSRTSETYNEQFF TGTGCCACCAGCAGAACTAGCGAGACTTACAATGAGCAGTTCTTC
NA TRBJ1-2 TRBV29-1 NA CSVERAGANYGYTF TGCAGCGTTGAACGGGCAGGAGCTAACTATGGCTACACCTTC
NA TRBJ1-5 TRBV2 NA CASMGGGQPQHF TGTGCCAGCATGGGCGGGGGACAGCCCCAGCATTTT
TRBD1 TRBJ2-7 TRBV7-2 NA CASSLGQLYEQYF TGTGCCAGCAGCCTGGGACAGCTATACGAGCAGTACTTC
TRBD1 TRBJ1-1 TRBV13 NA CASSGQGTANTEAFF TGTGCCAGCAGCGGACAAGGGACAGCCAACACTGAAGCTTTCTTT
NA TRBJ1-2 TRBV5-6 NA CASSLSGQGGSGYTF TGTGCCAGCAGCTTGTCGGGTCAGGGAGGGTCTGGCTACACCTTC
NA TRBJ1-5 TRBV5-4 once CASSFDSNQPQHF TGTGCCAGCAGCTTCGATAGTAATCAGCCCCAGCATTTT
NA TRBJ2-3 TRBV27 NA CASRTGLLSTDTQYF TGTGCCAGCAGGACGGGACTCCTCAGCACAGATACGCAGTATTTT
NA TRBJ2-7 TRBV10-3 NA CAISVVSYEQYF TGTGCCATCAGTGTCGTCTCCTACGAGCAGTACTTC
NA TRBJ2-5 TRBV9 NA CASSAGPQETQYF TGTGCCAGCAGCGCCGGGCCCCAAGAGACCCAGTACTTC
NA TRBJ1-2 TRBV5-6 once CASSLGRGFYGYTF TGTGCCAGCAGCTTGGGGAGGGGCTTCTATGGCTACACCTTC
NA TRBJ2-5 TRBV30 once CAWSAGGTNQETQYF TGTGCCTGGAGTGCTGGGGGGACAAATCAAGAGACCCAGTACTTC
TRBD1 TRBJ2-2 TRBV5-4 NA CASSADPRGTGELFF TGTGCCAGCAGCGCCGACCCCAGGGGGACCGGGGAGCTGTTTTTT
NA TRBJ1-3 TRBV19 NA CASSIAGARPGNTIYF TGTGCCAGTAGTATAGCTGGGGCCCGTCCTGGAAACACCATATATTTT
TRBD1 TRBJ2-5 TRBV11-2 NA CASSWGQVETQYF TGTGCCAGCAGCTGGGGACAGGTAGAGACCCAGTACTTC
NA TRBJ1-2 TRBV20-1 NA CSVPHGEGYTF TGCAGTGTCCCGCACGGGGAGGGCTACACCTTC
TRBD1 TRBJ1-5 TRBV30 NA CAWSSWTGDYQPQHF TGTGCCTGGAGTTCATGGACAGGGGATTATCAGCCCCAGCATTTT
NA TRBJ2-3 TRBV30 NA CAWSVPRSSGRTDTQYF TGTGCCTGGAGTGTCCCCCGGAGTAGCGGCCGCACAGATACGCAGTATTTT
TRBD1 TRBJ2-1 TRBV14 NA CASSPRTGIGVGNEQFF TGTGCCAGCAGCCCCCGGACAGGGATAGGAGTTGGCAATGAGCAGTTCTTC
NA TRBJ1-6 TRBV19 NA CASSILSSDNNSPLHF TGTGCCAGTAGTATTCTTTCATCGGATAATAATTCACCCCTCCACTTT
NA TRBJ1-3 TRBV11-2 once CASSSYPRSSGNTIYF TGTGCCAGCAGCTCCTACCCTCGGAGCTCTGGAAACACCATATATTTT
NA TRBJ2-7 TRBV2 NA CASSPEVGGGQEQYF TGTGCCAGCAGCCCCGAGGTGGGGGGTGGCCAAGAGCAGTACTTC
NA TRBJ2-1 TRBV5-4 NA CASSLGGSYNEQFF TGTGCCAGCAGCCTCGGGGGCTCCTACAATGAGCAGTTCTTC
NA TRBJ2-1 TRBV4-2 NA CASSWDGGGTDIYTNEQFF TGTGCCAGCAGCTGGGACGGTGGGGGGACTGATATCTATACAAATGAGCAGTTCTTC
TRBD2 TRBJ2-7 TRBV9 NA CASSVGGSGSYEQYF TGTGCCAGCAGCGTAGGAGGTAGCGGGTCCTACGAGCAGTACTTC
TRBD1 TRBJ2-2 TRBV7-9 NA CASSRDRTNTGELFF TGTGCCAGCAGCCGGGACAGAACGAACACCGGGGAGCTGTTTTTT
NA TRBJ2-1 TRBV30 NA CAWSVGGSGIYEQFF TGTGCCTGGAGTGTAGGTGGGTCCGGGATCTATGAGCAGTTCTTC
TRBD1 TRBJ1-2 TRBV27 NA CASSLSSGGHYGYTF TGTGCCAGCAGTTTATCGTCAGGGGGCCACTATGGCTACACCTTC
TRBD1 TRBJ1-2 TRBV14 once CASSQQGQAGTYGYTF TGTGCCAGCAGCCAGCAGGGACAGGCGGGAACCTATGGCTACACCTTC
TRBD1 TRBJ1-5 TRBV10-2 NA CASSPQGADQPQHF TGCGCCAGCAGTCCTCAGGGGGCAGATCAGCCCCAGCATTTT
NA TRBJ1-1 TRBV13 few CASSFTGPNTEAFF TGTGCCAGCAGCTTCACAGGGCCTAACACTGAAGCTTTCTTT
TRBD1 TRBJ1-1 TRBV9 NA CASSVVPGGYTEAFF TGTGCCAGCAGCGTAGTTCCAGGGGGGTACACTGAAGCTTTCTTT
TRBD1 TRBJ1-1 TRBV27 NA CASSLPGTGRAFF TGTGCCAGCAGTTTACCAGGGACAGGGCGAGCTTTCTTT
NA TRBJ2-1 TRBV5-1 NA CASSLRDRGTEQFF TGCGCCAGCAGCTTGAGAGATCGGGGAACTGAGCAGTTCTTC
NA TRBJ1-2 TRBV10-3 few CAISDYGNYGYTF TGTGCCATCAGTGATTACGGTAACTATGGCTACACCTTC
TRBD1 TRBJ2-1 TRBV27 once CASSLWGQGSNEQFF TGTGCCAGCAGTTTATGGGGACAGGGGAGCAATGAGCAGTTCTTC